This passage covers 4 T cell receptor beta chains from one sample sequenced in a study of T cell responses to AZD1222 COVID-19 vaccine. The repertoire was sequenced with immunoSEQ multiplex PCR; TCRdb's copy has only in-frame clones and lacks some. The sample has 150,000 or so clones, more than 75% seen once. This specimen was peripheral blood, taken on day 0 of AZD1222 vaccination. The source is an adult in good health.

The genes are TRBV6-5 and TRBJ2-7, with D hard to call. The germline CDR1 and CDR2 sequences are MNHEY and SVGAGI. This CDR3 comprises 14 residues. Trimming took off 8 bases at V and 1 base at J, with 15 bases between the two ends. CDR3 DNA: TGTGCCAGCCTAGAGGCAGGCCTGTCCTACGAGCAGTACTTC. This gives the protein CASLEAGLSYEQYF.

The V gene is TRBV6-6, the J gene TRBJ2-7; D is unclear. Trimming cost V 4 bases and J 2 bases, with 12 bases left between them. The V gene's germline CDR1 is MNHNY and CDR2 SVGAGI (reference sequence). The CDR3 sequence is 14 residues long. In DNA form, the CDR3 reads TGTGCCAGCAGTTTGGCCCCAGCTACCTACGAGCAGTACTTC. Its translation is CASSLAPATYEQYF.

The genes are TRBV2 and TRBJ1-5; no definite D call. CDR1 SNHLY and CDR2 FYNNEI come from the germline V gene. CDR3 length: 13 amino acids. V was trimmed by 7 bases and J by 4 bases, leaving 11 bases between them. CDR3 bases: TGTGCCAGCACCCTCCCGGGGAATCAGCCCCAGCATTTT. As protein: CASTLPGNQPQHF.

The rearrangement uses TRBV19 and TRBJ1-4, with D perhaps TRBD1 (5 bases). This CDR3 is 15 amino acids long. Trimming took 6 bases from V and 4 from J, leaving 15 bases between them. Germline V gives CDR1 LNHDA, CDR2 SQIVND (reference sequence). In DNA form, the CDR3 reads TGTGCCAGTAGGACCGGCGGGAGGGGTAATGAAAAACTGTTTTTT. This gives the protein CASRTGGRGNEKLFF.